The clone carrying this TCR beta chain showed up just a few times. The entry originates in a study of blood T cell repertoires in COVID-19. Study as a whole: The study drew acute and convalescent COVID-19 samples from the United States, Italy and Spain.

Living in 24 US areas, the participants were between roughly 18 and 95 years of age. Each participant's cohort was designated according to participant-reported clinical history. Data came from immunoSEQ multiplex PCR; TCRdb stores just in-frame clones and leaves some out. The sample yields approximately 240,000 clones, about nine tenths seen once. Sequencing was carried out using PBMCs or T cells enriched from blood (not recorded which). This receptor was obtained from a woman in her forties or fifties in a cohort exposed to, infected with or recovered from COVID-19 (not recorded which).

The chain's CDR3 is CASRPVRGQGYGYTF. In DNA form, the CDR3 reads TGTGCCAGCAGACCAGTAAGGGGACAGGGCTATGGCTACACCTTC. The chain uses TRBV6-5 and TRBJ1-2, with 9 bases that match TRBD1. Germline V lookup: CDR1 MNHEY, CDR2 SVGAGI. The V gene end was trimmed by 6 bases and the J gene end by 4 bases; junction bases not matched to a gene: 9. This CDR3 is built from 15 residues.